This T cell receptor beta chain was retrieved from a study of PD-1 blockade in classical Hodgkin lymphoma. Study-wide results and limits: By C4D1, diversity of CD4+ TCRs had risen significantly, whereas that of CD8+ TCRs had not.

Assay used: immunoSEQ multiplex PCR; TCRdb lists only in-frame clones, some missing. The sample lists fewer than 15,000 clones, about nine tenths seen once, with approximately 17% in the top ten. Germline CDR1 and CDR2: MDHEN and SYDVKM. This CDR3 is 15 amino acids long. V lost 6 bases and J lost 5, with 19 bases in between. The sample's time point: cycle 4 day 1 (C4D1), after more than five weeks of nivolumab. Patients all relapsed after autologous stem cell transplantation, and there was variation in brentuximab vedotin exposure. Thawed PBMCs underwent magnetic negative selection to obtain purified CD8+ T cells. Patients had relapsed/refractory classical Hodgkin lymphoma with complete response, partial response or progressive disease as best response. In the case of this clone: Its antigen is unidentified.

The chain employs TRBV28 and TRBJ2-5; D is tentatively TRBD1 or TRBD2 (5 bases each). The TCR comes from a human donor with classical Hodgkin lymphoma. This specimen was CD8+ T cells from blood, taken before the fourth cycle of nivolumab. This CDR3 is CASSTRDGYAETQYF. CDR3 bases: TGTGCCAGCAGCACCAGGGACGGCTACGCGGAGACCCAGTACTTC.